These 11 T cell receptor beta chains share one sample of origin, sequenced in a study of blood T cell repertoires in COVID-19. Repertoires were generated with immunoSEQ multiplex PCR, while TCRdb's copy carries only in-frame clones and drops some. The data contain some 80,000 clones, around 89% of them singletons. Sequenced material: peripheral blood. The receptors stem from a human donor in a cohort sampled during active COVID-19.

The chain links TRBV4-2 to TRBJ2-2; 10 bases line up with TRBD2. Unmatched junction bases numbered 4, after V lost 5 bases and J lost 1 base. This CDR3 has 16 residues. Germline V gene data show CDR1 as LGHNA and CDR2 as YNFKEQ. DNA of the CDR3: TGTGCCAGCAGCTCCCCTAGCGGGGGGAACACCGGGGAGCTGTTTTTT. This translates into CASSSPSGGNTGELFF.

V and J are TRBV12-5 and TRBJ2-5; TRBD2 matches 11 bases. Germline values: CDR1 LGHNT, CDR2 FRNRAP. The CDR3 runs 16 residues. V shed 0 bases and J 5 bases; nucleotides not matched to a gene: 5. The CDR3 spells CASGLVLAGASETQYF. In DNA, the CDR3 is TGTGCTAGTGGTTTGGTACTAGCGGGAGCTAGTGAGACCCAGTACTTC.

The V and J genes are TRBV3-1 (or the pseudogene TRBV3-2) and TRBJ2-5; 8 nucleotides match TRBD1. Germline assignment: CDR1 LGHDT and CDR2 YNNKEL (reference sequence). This CDR3 spans 14 amino acids. The ends lost 4 bases at V and 1 base at J; junction bases unmatched: 2. DNA of the CDR3: TGTGCCAGCAGCCTCGGGACAGGCCAAGAGACCCAGTACTTC. As protein: CASSLGTGQETQYF.

This CDR3 reads CASSAGPSTDTQYF. Here the CDR3 DNA reads TGTGCCAGCAGCGCGGGCCCCAGCACAGATACGCAGTATTTT. The chain carries TRBV25-1 and TRBJ2-3; TRBD2 might be the D (5 bases). CDR3 length: 14 amino acids. V lost 6 bases, J lost 0 bases, and 10 bases lay in between. Germline loops: CDR1 MGHDK, CDR2 SYGVNS.

The chain joins TRBV6-1 to TRBJ2-5, with D perhaps matching TRBD2 (5 bases). The CDR3 length is 13 residues. V dropped 5 bases and J dropped 2 bases, with 9 bases sitting between them. Germline CDR1 MNHNS, CDR2 SASEGT. The CDR3 DNA reads as TGTGCCAGCAGTTCCCCGGGACAAGAGACCCAGTACTTC. Protein product: CASSSPGQETQYF.

This chain joins TRBV2 and TRBJ2-5; possible D gene TRBD2, 6 bases. Germline V CDR1 and CDR2: SNHLY, FYNNEI. The CDR3 is made up of 14 amino acids. V shed 4 bases and J shed 5 bases, with 14 bases lying between them. For the CDR3, the DNA is TGTGCCAGCAGTGTGGGGCGGGACCTTGAGACCCAGTACTTC. The encoded protein is CASSVGRDLETQYF. Combining the CDR3 with reference TRBV2 and TRBJ2-5 gives the whole variable domain EPEVTQTPSHQVTQMGQEVILRCVPISNHLYFYWYRQILGQKVEFLVSFYNNEISEKSEIFDDQFSVERPDGSNFTLKIRSTKLEDSAMYFCASSVGRDLETQYFGPGTRLLVL.

This chain joins TRBV3-1 (or the pseudogene TRBV3-2) and TRBJ2-7, with a possible D match to TRBD2 (6 bases). Germline lookup yields CDR1 LGHDT and CDR2 YNNKEL (reference sequence). This CDR3 is 16 amino acids long. V dropped 0 bases and J dropped 0 bases, with 12 bases sitting between them. The CDR3 is CASSQDLAVSSYEQYF. The CDR3 nucleotides read TGTGCCAGCAGCCAAGATTTAGCGGTTAGCTCCTACGAGCAGTACTTC.

V and J are TRBV19 and TRBJ2-6; 9 positions match TRBD1. The CDR3 runs 17 residues. The V gene end was trimmed by 6 bases and the J gene end by 0 bases; junction bases not matched to a gene: 6. CDR1 and CDR2 (germline): LNHDA, SQIVND (reference sequence). The CDR3 protein is CASSRDRDGSGANVLTF. In DNA, the CDR3 is TGTGCCAGTAGCCGGGACAGGGATGGCTCTGGGGCCAACGTCCTGACTTTC.

The V gene is TRBV2, the J gene TRBJ2-2; possibly TRBD1 for D (5 bases). The CDR3 has 14 residues. V was pared by 8 bases and J by 3 bases, with 13 bases between. Germline V CDR1 and CDR2: SNHLY, FYNNEI. The CDR3 DNA sequence: TGTGCCAGCGTTTTACAGGCAGACACCGGGGAGCTGTTTTTT. Protein: CASVLQADTGELFF.

The V call is TRBV12-3 or TRBV12-4, the J call TRBJ2-7; D is ambiguous. V lost 6 bases and J 4 bases, leaving 13 bases between the germline ends. There are 13 residues in the CDR3. DNA of the CDR3: TGTGCCAGCAGCCCAGGAAGGTATTACGAGCAGTACTTC. It is translated as CASSPGRYYEQYF.

To note about this clone: Mismatch with germline at one junction end may stem from a read error. The rearrangement links TRBV6-5 to TRBJ1-5; TRBD1 aligns across 8 bases. The CDR3 extends over 15 amino acids. The V gene's germline CDR1 is MNHEY and CDR2 SVGAGI. CDR3 sequence (DNA): TGTGCCAGCAGTTCCACAGGGGGAATCAATCAGTCCCAGCATTTT. Residues: CASSSTGGINQSQHF.